The clone carrying this T cell receptor beta chain turned up a few times. These data belong to a study of early T cells in non-severe SARS-CoV-2 infection. V lost 1 base and J lost 9, with 4 bases in between. Germline V gene lookup returns CDR1 LGHDT and CDR2 YNNKEL (reference sequence). The CDR3 contains 11 residues. A single record per CDR3 protein comes from TCRdb applying MiXCR to the 5' RACE reads. The table records 21,000 or so distinct CDR3 sequences, 5% to 5.5% of them present only once. The clonotype was recovered from an adult who was a healthcare worker with PCR-confirmed SARS-CoV-2 infection or an uninfected control (not recorded which). This chain uses TRBV3-1 with TRBJ2-1; D remains unclear. Material for sequencing was whole blood. CDR3 sequence (DNA): TGTGCCAGCAGCCAAGGTAGTGAGCAGTTCTTC. This codes for CASSQGSEQFF.